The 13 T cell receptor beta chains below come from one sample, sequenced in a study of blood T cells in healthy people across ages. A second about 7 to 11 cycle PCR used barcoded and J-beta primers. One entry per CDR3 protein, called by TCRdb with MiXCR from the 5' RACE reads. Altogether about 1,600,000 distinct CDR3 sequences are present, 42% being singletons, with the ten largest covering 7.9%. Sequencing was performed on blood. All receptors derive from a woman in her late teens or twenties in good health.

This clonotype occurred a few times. The CDR3 region is CSAITGAETQYF. CDR3 nucleotide sequence: TGCAGTGCTATTACGGGAGCAGAGACCCAGTACTTC. The gene calls are TRBV20-1 and TRBJ2-4; weak D call: TRBD2 (6 bases). TRBJ2-5 matches the DNA end more closely, so the J call is doubtful. CDR3 length equals 12 residues. The germline gives CDR1 DFQATT, CDR2 SNEGSKA (reference sequence).

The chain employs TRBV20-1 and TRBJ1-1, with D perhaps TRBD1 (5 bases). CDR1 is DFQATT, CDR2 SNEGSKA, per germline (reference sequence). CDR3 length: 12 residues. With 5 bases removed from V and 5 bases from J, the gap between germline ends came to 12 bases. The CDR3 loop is CSAPGGGTEAFF. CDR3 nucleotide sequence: TGCAGTGCTCCCGGGGGGGGAACTGAAGCTTTCTTT.

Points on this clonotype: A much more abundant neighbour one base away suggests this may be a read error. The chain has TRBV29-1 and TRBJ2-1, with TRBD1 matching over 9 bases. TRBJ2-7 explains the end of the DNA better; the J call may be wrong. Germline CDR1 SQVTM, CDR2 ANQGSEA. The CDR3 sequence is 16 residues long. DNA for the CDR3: TGCAGCGTTGAACTCGGGGACAGGGCTTCCTACAATGAGCAGTACTTC. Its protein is CSVELGDRASYNEQYF.

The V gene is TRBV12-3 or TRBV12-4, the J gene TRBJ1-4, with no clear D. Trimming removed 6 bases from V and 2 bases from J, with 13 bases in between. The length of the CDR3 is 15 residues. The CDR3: CASRPSGYTNEKLFF. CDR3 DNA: TGTGCCAGCAGACCATCGGGATATACTAATGAAAAACTGTTTTTT.

This CDR3 reads CASTAPGANEKLFF. DNA for the CDR3: TGTGCCAGCACGGCCCCAGGAGCTAATGAAAAACTGTTTTTT. V usage is TRBV2 and J usage is TRBJ1-4; no clear D gene. Germline loops: CDR1 SNHLY, CDR2 FYNNEI. Trimming cost V 7 bases and J 3 bases, with 12 bases left between them. The CDR3 has 14 residues.

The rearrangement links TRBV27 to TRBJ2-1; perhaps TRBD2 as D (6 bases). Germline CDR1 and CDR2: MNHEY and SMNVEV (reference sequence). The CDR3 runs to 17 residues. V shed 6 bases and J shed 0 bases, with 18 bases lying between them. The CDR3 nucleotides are TGTGCCAGCAGCCGCACCCCGAGGCGGGACTCCTACAATGAGCAGTTCTTC. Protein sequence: CASSRTPRRDSYNEQFF.

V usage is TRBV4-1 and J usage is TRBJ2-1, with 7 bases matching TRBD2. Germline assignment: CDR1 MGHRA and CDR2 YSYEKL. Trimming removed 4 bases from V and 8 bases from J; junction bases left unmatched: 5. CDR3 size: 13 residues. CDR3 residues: CASSPRLADEQFF. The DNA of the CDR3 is TGCGCCAGCAGCCCACGACTAGCCGATGAGCAGTTCTTC.

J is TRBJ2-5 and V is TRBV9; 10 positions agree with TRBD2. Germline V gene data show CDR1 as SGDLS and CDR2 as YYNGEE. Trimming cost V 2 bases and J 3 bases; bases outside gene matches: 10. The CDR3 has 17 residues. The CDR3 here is CASSVGLAGAVEETQYF. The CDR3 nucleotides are TGTGCCAGCAGCGTGGGGCTAGCGGGAGCCGTGGAAGAGACCCAGTACTTC.

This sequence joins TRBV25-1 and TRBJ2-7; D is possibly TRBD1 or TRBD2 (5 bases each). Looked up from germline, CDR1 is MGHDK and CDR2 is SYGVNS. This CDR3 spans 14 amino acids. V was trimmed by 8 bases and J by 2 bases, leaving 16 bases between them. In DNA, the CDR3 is TGTGCCAGCGGGTTCGGGACGGCGCCCTACGAGCAGTACTTC. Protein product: CASGFGTAPYEQYF.

CDR3 sequence: CATSRDSPGADTQYF. CDR3 nucleotide sequence: TGTGCCACCAGCAGAGATAGCCCAGGGGCAGATACGCAGTATTTT. The chain recombines TRBV15 with TRBJ2-3, with D possibly being TRBD1 (6 bases). V was pared by 0 bases and J by 4 bases, with 11 bases between. Germline-derived CDR1 and CDR2 are LNHNV and YYDKDF (reference sequence). This CDR3 has 15 amino acids.

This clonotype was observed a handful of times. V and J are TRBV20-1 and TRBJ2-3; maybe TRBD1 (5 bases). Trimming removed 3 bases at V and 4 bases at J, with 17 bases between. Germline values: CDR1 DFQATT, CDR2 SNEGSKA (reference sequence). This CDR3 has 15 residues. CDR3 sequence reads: CSASHQGRMADTQYF. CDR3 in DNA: TGCAGTGCTAGTCACCAGGGAAGGATGGCAGATACGCAGTATTTT.

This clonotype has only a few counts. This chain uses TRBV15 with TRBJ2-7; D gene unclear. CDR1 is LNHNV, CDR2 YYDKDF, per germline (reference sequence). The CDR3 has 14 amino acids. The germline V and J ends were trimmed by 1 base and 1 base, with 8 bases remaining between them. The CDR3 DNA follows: TGTGCCACCAGCAGAGGAAAGCCTTCCTACGAGCAGTACTTC. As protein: CATSRGKPSYEQYF. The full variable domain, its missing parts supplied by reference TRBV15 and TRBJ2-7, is DAMVIQNPRYQVTQFGKPVTLSCSQTLNHNVMYWYQQKSSQAPKLLFHYYDKDFNNEADTPDNFQSRRPNTSFCFLDIRSPGLGDTAMYLCATSRGKPSYEQYFGPGTRLTVT.

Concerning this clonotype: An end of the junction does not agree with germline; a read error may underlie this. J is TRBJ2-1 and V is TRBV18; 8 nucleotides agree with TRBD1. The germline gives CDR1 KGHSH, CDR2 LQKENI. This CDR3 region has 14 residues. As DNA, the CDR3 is TGTGCCAGCTCAACGGACAGGGTTGAACATGAGCAGCTCTTC. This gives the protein CASSTDRVEHEQLF.